This paragraph covers one T cell receptor (beta chain) sequence. This clone appeared once. Its antigen remains undetermined. The input lacks base qualities; no much larger clone sits a single base away. The entry originates in a study of cytomegalovirus exposure and HLA in healthy donors listed by TCRdb under 2017. Background for the entire study: The roughly 670 repertoires of the first cohort and the roughly 120 validation repertoires were produced on the same platform, according to a later analysis. The study was designed to test whether signatures of past pathogen exposure could be identified by cataloging public T cell receptors. In addition to the first cohort of approximately 650 subjects, a separate validation cohort of approximately 120 different subjects was used. To predict cytomegalovirus infection status, the study combined high-throughput TCR immunosequencing, statistical association of individual TCRs with disease status, and machine learning.

The CDR3 contains 13 residues, cysteine and phenylalanine counted. The retained sequence is limited to the CDR3, 39 bases, with the frame set at the first base. The germline V gene (reference sequence) supplies CDR1 GTSNPN and CDR2 SVGIG. The trim is 4 bases for V and 3 bases for J, with a gap of 13 bases between the germline ends. The donors were included in the validation cohort of over a hundred subjects, a group kept apart from the 666-subject first cohort. Receptor libraries were prepared by the immunoSEQ multiplex PCR assay. In the paper's pipeline: A statistical classification framework was developed to diagnose cytomegalovirus status using the catalog of TCR beta chain sequences. TCRdb limited this immuneACCESS table to in-frame rearrangements with V and J called. A share of clones is missing; checked studies link under half to unresolved V genes, and the rest is unexplained. Clone size and the V and J calls come from that table; the DNA yielded D and trimming. A total of about 180,000 clones appear in this sample, 85% of them only once. Together, the top ten hold more than 15% of the sample.

Broader findings and caveats from the paper: In both the original and validation cohorts, the classifier was reported to diagnose cytomegalovirus status with high specificity and sensitivity. The authors suggested that the approach could potentially be extended to other disease states and immunological phenotypes. Of the cluster scores, around 95% were above 0 in a later analysis, which found that TCRs clustered in the first cohort also tended to co-occur in the approximately 120 validation repertoires. The study listed 150 to 200 TCR beta chains as associated with cytomegalovirus. The validation cohort had no HLA typing available for a later analysis, so co-occurrence within that cohort was assessed over all 130 or so repertoires. In vitro tests confirmed that three of the cytomegalovirus-associated TCR beta chains recognize cytomegalovirus antigens. Most TCR sequences were observed very rarely across donors, whereas some public TCRs were present in many individuals.

This sequence uses TRBV30 and TRBJ2-7; the D segment could be TRBD1, given 6 matching bases. The source of this sequence is a man aged 18 to 35 in good health and CMV-seropositive. The sample consisted of PBMCs. The nucleotide sequence is TGTGCCTGGACCCGGACAGAGCACTACGAGCAGTACTTC. Its coded protein is CAWTRTEHYEQYF.